This TCR beta chain emerged from a study of cytomegalovirus exposure and HLA in healthy donors. Study-wide findings and caveats: Under in vitro conditions, a few CMV-associated chains were confirmed as specific for CMV antigens.

Each donor's status was that of a healthy bone marrow donor. Though nominally healthy at sampling, donors likely had unrecorded immune exposures. Germline V gene data show CDR1 as SGHRS and CDR2 as YFSETQ. The CDR3 sequence is 15 residues long. V was cut by 0 bases and J by 3 bases, with 12 bases left in between. Of note for this clone: Antigen: not known.

60 Vbeta and 13 Jbeta primers were used in PCR. Profiled with immunoSEQ multiplex PCR; TCRdb holds only in-frame clones, not every one. The table includes 120,000 or so clones, around 70% detected once. V usage is TRBV5-1 and J usage is TRBJ1-1; no definite D call. This TCR was sampled from a woman aged 40 to 49 in good health and CMV-seropositive. What was sequenced was PBMCs. This CDR3 is CASSLGLGTDTEAFF. The DNA for the CDR3 is TGCGCCAGCAGCTTGGGTTTAGGAACAGACACTGAAGCTTTCTTT. The whole variable domain, filled in from reference TRBV5-1 and TRBJ1-1, reads KAGVTQTPRYLIKTRGQQVTLSCSPISGHRSVSWYQQTPGQGLQFLFEYFSETQRNKGNFPGRFSGRQFSNSRSEMNVSTLELGDSALYLCASSLGLGTDTEAFFGQGTRLTVV.